The rows below give T cell receptor beta chains drawn from one sample of a study of regulatory T cells in long-lasting Graves disease. From the multiplex PCR reads, TCRdb called clonotypes with MiXCR, one entry per CDR3 protein. The data show hundreds of thousands of distinct CDR3 sequences, approximately 29% seen once. The starting material was peripheral blood mononuclear cells (PBMCs), obtained when the disease was refractory, from a patient treated with antithyroid drugs. These receptors all come from a female donor with Graves disease. Each CDR3 is given with its conserved first and last residue. The D gene is left open where the match is weak.

16	TRBD2	TRBV7-9	TRBJ2-2	CASRPASGANTGELFF
14	NA	TRBV5-6	TRBJ2-1	CASSLEGIWNEQFF
13	NA	TRBV6-1	TRBJ2-2	CASVGVYTGELFF
14	NA	TRBV5-1	TRBJ2-2	CASTGYANTGELFF
15	NA	TRBV12-3/TRBV12-4	TRBJ1-2	CASSFRGTVNYSYTF
19	TRBD1	TRBV12-3/TRBV12-4	TRBJ2-1	CASSYPNLRRQGTYNEQFF
13	TRBD1	TRBV20-1	TRBJ1-5	CSASKGAGQPQHF
17	NA	TRBV11-2	TRBJ2-7	CAGSLFRGQISSYEQYF
17	TRBD1	TRBV29-1	TRBJ2-5	CSVEYRGQIEGQETQYF
14	NA	TRBV2	TRBJ1-2	CASSEAAGNYGYTF
12	NA	TRBV7-3	TRBJ2-2	CASSVYNGELFF
13	NA	TRBV19	TRBJ1-1	CASSMSAGNGAFF
15	NA	TRBV20-1	TRBJ2-7	CSARVGSVSSYEQYF
16	TRBD2	TRBV7-3	TRBJ2-2	CASSSPGLANTGELFF
13	TRBD1	TRBV29-1	TRBJ1-2	CSVEPRDRGSYTF
16	TRBD1	TRBV6-1	TRBJ2-7	CASSTPGQGVSYEQYF
14	NA	TRBV7-9	TRBJ1-1	CASSRAGGDTEAFF
13	TRBD1	TRBV6-1	TRBJ1-2	CASNDRDHYGYTF
11	NA	TRBV11-2	TRBJ1-4	CASSSSLGPSF
14	TRBD1	TRBV19	TRBJ1-1	CASSTLQGTAEAFF
14	NA	TRBV20-1	TRBJ2-7	CSAIVGGLPYEQYF
13	NA	TRBV14	TRBJ2-5	CASSSHPRETQYF
14	TRBD2	TRBV29-1	TRBJ2-4	CSVEGGRGRNIQYF
16	NA	TRBV12-3/TRBV12-4	TRBJ2-4	CASSPRTLLAKNIQYF
17	NA	TRBV10-2	NA	CASSEYTGNAAKNIQYF
13	NA	TRBV6-2/TRBV6-3	TRBJ2-1	CASTTEAYNEQFF
12	NA	TRBV6-1	TRBJ1-1	CASSKESGGAFF
14	NA	TRBV2	TRBJ1-2	CASSEAVKVYGYTF
14	NA	TRBV5-5	TRBJ1-1	CASTYRRDGTEAFF
8	NA	TRBV27	TRBJ1-6	CASSLAQF
15	NA	TRBV19	TRBJ1-5	CASSVTDYSNQPQHF
12	NA	TRBV28	TRBJ1-2	CASSLGRGGYTF
14	TRBD1	TRBV28	TRBJ2-5	CASGGTGYQETQYF
15	TRBD1	TRBV6-1	TRBJ1-2	CASSTPTGGRRGYTF
14	NA	TRBV6-5	TRBJ2-7	CASSYGGALNEQYF
15	TRBD1	TRBV2	TRBJ1-5	CASRPTGPGNQPQHF
15	TRBD1	TRBV9	TRBJ1-1	CASSVISGDREGAFF